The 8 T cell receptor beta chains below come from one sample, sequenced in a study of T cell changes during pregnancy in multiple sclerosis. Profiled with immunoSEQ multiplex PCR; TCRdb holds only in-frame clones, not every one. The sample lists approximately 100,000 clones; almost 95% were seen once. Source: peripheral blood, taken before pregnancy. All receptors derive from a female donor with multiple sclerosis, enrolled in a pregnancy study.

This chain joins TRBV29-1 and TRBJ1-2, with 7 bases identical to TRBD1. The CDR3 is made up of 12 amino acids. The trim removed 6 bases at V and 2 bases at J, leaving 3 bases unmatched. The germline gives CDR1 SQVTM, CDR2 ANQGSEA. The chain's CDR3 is CSVVQGNYGYTF. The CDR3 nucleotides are TGCAGCGTCGTACAGGGGAACTATGGCTACACCTTC.

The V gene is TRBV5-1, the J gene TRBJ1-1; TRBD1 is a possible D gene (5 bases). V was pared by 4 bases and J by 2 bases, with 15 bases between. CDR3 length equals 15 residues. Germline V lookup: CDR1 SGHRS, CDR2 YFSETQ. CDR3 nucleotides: TGCGCCAGCAGCCGCACCCCGACAGTTAACACTGAAGCTTTCTTT. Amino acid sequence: CASSRTPTVNTEAFF. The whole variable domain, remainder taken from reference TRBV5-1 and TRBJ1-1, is KAGVTQTPRYLIKTRGQQVTLSCSPISGHRSVSWYQQTPGQGLQFLFEYFSETQRNKGNFPGRFSGRQFSNSRSEMNVSTLELGDSALYLCASSRTPTVNTEAFFGQGTRLTVV.

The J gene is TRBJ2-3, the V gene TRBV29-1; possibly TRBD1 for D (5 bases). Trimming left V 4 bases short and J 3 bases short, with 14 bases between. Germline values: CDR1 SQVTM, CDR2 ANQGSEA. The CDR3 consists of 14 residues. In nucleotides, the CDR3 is TGCAGCGTTGCCCAGGGAAGGGAAACAGATACGCAGTATTTT. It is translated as CSVAQGRETDTQYF.

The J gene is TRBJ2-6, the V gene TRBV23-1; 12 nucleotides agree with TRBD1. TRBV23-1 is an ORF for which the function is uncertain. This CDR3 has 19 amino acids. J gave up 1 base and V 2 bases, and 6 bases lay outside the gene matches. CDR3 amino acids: CASSQSPGQGASGANVLTF. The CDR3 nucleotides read TGCGCCAGCAGTCAAAGTCCGGGACAGGGGGCGTCTGGGGCCAACGTCCTGACTTTC.

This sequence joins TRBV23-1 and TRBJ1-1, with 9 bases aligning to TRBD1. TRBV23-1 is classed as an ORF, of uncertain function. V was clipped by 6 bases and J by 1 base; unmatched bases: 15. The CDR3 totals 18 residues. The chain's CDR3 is CASSPYWTGDSWNTEAFF. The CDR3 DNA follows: TGCGCCAGCAGCCCCTATTGGACAGGGGATTCATGGAACACTGAAGCTTTCTTT.

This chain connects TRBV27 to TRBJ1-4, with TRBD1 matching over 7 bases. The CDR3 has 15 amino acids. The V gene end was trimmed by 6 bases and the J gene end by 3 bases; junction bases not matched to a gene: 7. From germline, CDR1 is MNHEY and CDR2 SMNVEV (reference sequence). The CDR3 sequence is CASSARDRPNEKLFF. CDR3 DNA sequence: TGTGCCAGCAGCGCCCGGGACAGACCTAATGAAAAACTGTTTTTT.

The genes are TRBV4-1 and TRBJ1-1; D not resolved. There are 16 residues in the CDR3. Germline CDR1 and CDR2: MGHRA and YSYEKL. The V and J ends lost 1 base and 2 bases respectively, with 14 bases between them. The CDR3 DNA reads TGCGCCAGCAGCCAAGCCTTGGAACAGTTAAACACTGAAGCTTTCTTT. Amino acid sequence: CASSQALEQLNTEAFF.

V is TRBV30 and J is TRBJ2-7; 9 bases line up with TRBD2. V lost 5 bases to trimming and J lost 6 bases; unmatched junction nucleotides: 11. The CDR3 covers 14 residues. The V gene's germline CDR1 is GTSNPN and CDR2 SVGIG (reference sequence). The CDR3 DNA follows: TGTGCCTGGGGACTGGCGGGAGGGCCGGGCGAGCAGTACTTC. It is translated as CAWGLAGGPGEQYF.